One and the same sample provided the 23 T cell receptor beta chains below, sequenced in a study of blood T cells in healthy people across ages. A sample-barcoded 5' primer and a J-beta primer mix were used in a second PCR of roughly 6 to 11 cycles. One entry per CDR3 protein, called by TCRdb with MiXCR from the 5' RACE reads. The repertoire holds around 970,000 distinct CDR3 sequences, with roughly half as singletons. Sequencing was done on a sample of blood. The receptors stem from a woman aged 60 to 75 in good health.

To note about this clonotype: One end of the junction fails to match germline, which may point to a read error. The rearrangement uses TRBV12-3 or TRBV12-4 and TRBJ2-1; 7 bases map to TRBD2. This CDR3 is built from 14 residues. The CDR3 DNA follows: TGCGCCAGCATTAGGGCGGGGGACTACAATGAGCAGTTCTTC. It translates to CASIRAGDYNEQFF.

V usage is TRBV12-3 or TRBV12-4 and J usage is TRBJ2-6; 7 nucleotides line up with TRBD2. V shed 6 bases and J 0 bases; nucleotides not matched to a gene: 8. The CDR3 runs 17 residues. The CDR3 nucleotides read TGTGCCAGCAGAGCGGGACGGACGTTCTCTGGGGCCAACGTCCTGACTTTC. It encodes CASRAGRTFSGANVLTF.

This clonotype occurred a few times. V is TRBV28 and J is TRBJ1-2; tentative D call: TRBD1 (6 bases). This CDR3 has 14 residues. V was cut by 6 bases and J by 2 bases, with 13 bases left in between. From germline, CDR1 is MDHEN and CDR2 SYDVKM. Here the CDR3 reads CASSLRTVNYGYTF. The CDR3 coding sequence is TGTGCCAGCAGCCTGAGGACAGTCAACTATGGCTACACCTTC.

This sequence joins TRBV3-1 and TRBJ1-1; no definite D call. The CDR3 is made up of 12 amino acids. V lost 1 base and J 8 bases, leaving 8 bases between the germline ends. Germline lookup yields CDR1 LGHDT and CDR2 YNNKEL (reference sequence). CDR3 region: CASSQVHDEAFF. DNA of the CDR3: TGTGCCAGCAGCCAAGTTCATGACGAAGCTTTCTTT. The full variable domain, completed using reference TRBV3-1 and TRBJ1-1, is DTAVSQTPKYLVTQMGNDKSIKCEQNLGHDTMYWYKQDSKKFLKIMFSYNNKELIINETVPNRFSPKSPDKAHLNLHINSLELGDSAVYFCASSQVHDEAFFGQGTRLTVV.

The V call is TRBV3-1, the J call TRBJ2-5, with a weak D call TRBD1 (6 bases). CDR3 length: 16 amino acids. Germline V gene lookup returns CDR1 LGHDT and CDR2 YNNKEL (reference sequence). Between the trimmed V and J ends, which lost 5 bases and 2 bases, there was a span of 18 bases. The CDR3 loop is CASSAGAGGEQETQYF. CDR3 nucleotides: TGTGCCAGCAGCGCAGGGGCTGGGGGCGAGCAAGAGACCCAGTACTTC.

This clonotype was observed a handful of times. This rearrangement joins TRBV20-1 to TRBJ2-1; 8 bases are shared with TRBD2. There are 14 residues in the CDR3. V lost 0 bases and J lost 8; bases outside the gene matches: 6. The V gene's germline CDR1 is DFQATT and CDR2 SNEGSKA (reference sequence). CDR3 DNA sequence: TGCAGTGCTAGAGAAGGGACTAGGAGCGATGAGCAGTTCTTC. Translation: CSAREGTRSDEQFF.

This clonotype showed up just once. The rearrangement uses TRBV28 and TRBJ2-4, with D perhaps TRBD1 (6 bases). This CDR3 is built from 15 residues. Germline CDR1 and CDR2: MDHEN and SYDVKM. V gave up 5 bases and J gave up 13 bases, with 24 bases separating them. CDR3 sequence (DNA): TGTGCCAGCAGTCTGATATCCACAGGGAGAACGGAGCAGTACTTC. This translates into CASSLISTGRTEQYF.

This clonotype occurred a few times. The chain links TRBV12-3 or TRBV12-4 to TRBJ2-4; D remains ambiguous. This CDR3 is 15 amino acids long. V lost 5 bases to trimming and J lost 8 bases, with 19 bases between them. DNA for the CDR3: TGTGCCAGCAGTGCAGGAGATGTAATCCGGGACATTCAGTACTTC. As protein: CASSAGDVIRDIQYF.

This chain uses TRBV7-6 with TRBJ1-1, with a weak D call TRBD1 (5 bases). CDR3 length: 13 amino acids. Germline loops: CDR1 SGHVS, CDR2 FNYEAQ. Trimming took off 3 bases at V and 6 bases at J, with 11 bases between the two ends. CDR3 sequence: CASSFRGTPEAFF. The CDR3 DNA sequence: TGTGCCAGCAGCTTTAGGGGAACTCCTGAAGCTTTCTTT.

The V and J genes are TRBV27 and TRBJ2-5; TRBD2 agrees at 11 bases. Germline CDR1 and CDR2: MNHEY and SMNVEV (reference sequence). The junction had 8 bases not matched to a gene; V was cut back by 7 bases and J by 1 base. The CDR3 is 16 amino acids. CDR3 residues: CASKILAGGTQETQYF. CDR3 nucleotides: TGTGCCAGCAAAATTTTAGCGGGAGGGACCCAAGAGACCCAGTACTTC.

V gene TRBV28 combines with J gene TRBJ1-2; D is undetermined. The CDR3 has 13 residues. Looked up from germline, CDR1 is MDHEN and CDR2 is SYDVKM. V was cut by 7 bases and J by 4 bases, with 13 bases left in between. This CDR3 is CASTWRQVYGYTF. CDR3 bases: TGTGCCAGCACCTGGAGGCAGGTCTATGGCTACACCTTC.

CDR3 amino acids: CASSIPGTSGRKRQFF. CDR3 coding DNA: TGTGCCAGCAGCATCCCCGGGACTAGCGGGAGAAAACGGCAGTTCTTC. The V and J genes are TRBV7-8 and TRBJ2-1, with TRBD2 matching 14 bases. The J segment lost 12 bases and the V segment lost 5 bases, leaving 12 bases of the junction unmatched. CDR3 length equals 16 residues. The germline CDR1 and CDR2 sequences are SGHVS and FQNEAQ.

The chain recombines TRBV7-9 with TRBJ1-4; 7 positions match TRBD1. CDR1 SEHNR and CDR2 FQNEAQ come from the germline V gene (reference sequence). The CDR3 totals 15 residues. J lost 4 bases, V lost 5 bases, and 7 bases had no gene match. This CDR3 is CASSPWTGVNEKLFF. DNA of the CDR3: TGTGCCAGCAGCCCCTGGACAGGTGTTAATGAAAAACTGTTTTTT.

This clonotype occurred a few times. The CDR3 is CASRPRDGHSYEQYF. The CDR3 DNA is TGTGCCAGCAGGCCGAGGGACGGCCACTCCTACGAGCAGTACTTC. This chain links TRBV28 with TRBJ2-7; D may match TRBD1 or TRBD2 (5 bases each). Trimming pared 6 bases from V and 0 bases from J, leaving 15 bases between. This CDR3 is built from 15 residues. The V gene's germline CDR1 is MDHEN and CDR2 SYDVKM.

The chain joins TRBV20-1 to TRBJ2-7, with 12 bases lining up with TRBD2. CDR3 length: 13 amino acids. V trimming: 5 bases; J trimming: 6 bases; junction bases outside the gene matches: 5. From germline, CDR1 is DFQATT and CDR2 SNEGSKA (reference sequence). In nucleotides, the CDR3 is TGCAGTGCTGGACTAGCGGGATGGGGCGAGCAGTACTTC. This sequence encodes CSAGLAGWGEQYF.

V gene TRBV27 combines with J gene TRBJ2-7; D remains unclear. The CDR3 is 15 amino acids. CDR1 and CDR2 from the germline V gene are MNHEY and SMNVEV (reference sequence). V was clipped by 3 bases and J by 5 bases, with 17 bases between them. The CDR3 here is CASSLVFGSYHEQYF. For the CDR3, the DNA is TGTGCCAGCAGTTTGGTATTCGGCAGTTACCACGAGCAGTACTTC.

This chain joins TRBV3-1 and TRBJ2-1; D may be TRBD2 (5 bases). The CDR3 extends over 15 amino acids. The V gene lost 1 base and the J gene lost 15 bases, with 22 bases spanning the gap. CDR1 is LGHDT and CDR2 is YNNKEL in the germline V gene (reference sequence). The CDR3 is CASSQGQVEGETRFF. The CDR3 coding sequence is TGTGCCAGCAGCCAAGGCCAGGTTGAGGGAGAGACCCGGTTCTTC.

The chain carries TRBV7-2 and TRBJ2-5; a weak D match, TRBD2 (5 bases). The J call is doubtful: the DNA matches TRBJ2-7 better. The germline V gene has CDR1 SGHTA and CDR2 FQGNSA. The CDR3 has 15 residues. In DNA, the CDR3 is TGTGCCAGCAGCCCCGGAACGGGATTCCCCTACGAGCAGTACTTC. Protein product: CASSPGTGFPYEQYF.

A note on this clonotype: At one end, the junction sequence differs from germline, possibly due to a read error. The rearrangement uses TRBV18 and TRBJ1-2, with D hard to call. Germline values: CDR1 KGHSH, CDR2 LQKENI. The CDR3 runs 12 residues. The CDR3 nucleotides read TGTACCAGCTCACCACCTTCCTCTGGCTACACCTTC. Its translation: CTSSPPSSGYTF.

V and J are TRBV5-1 and TRBJ2-7; D is possibly TRBD2 (5 bases). CDR3 length: 14 amino acids. The germline V gene has CDR1 SGHRS and CDR2 YFSETQ. V lost 4 bases and J 7 bases, leaving 18 bases between the germline ends. In nucleotides, the CDR3 is TGCGCCAGCAGCATGGTTCCCTCTAGCAATGAGCAGTACTTC. Translation gives CASSMVPSSNEQYF. The complete variable domain, with remaining parts taken from reference TRBV5-1 and TRBJ2-7, reads KAGVTQTPRYLIKTRGQQVTLSCSPISGHRSVSWYQQTPGQGLQFLFEYFSETQRNKGNFPGRFSGRQFSNSRSEMNVSTLELGDSALYLCASSMVPSSNEQYFGPGTRLTVT.

V usage is TRBV27 and J usage is TRBJ1-2; D remains ambiguous. The length of the CDR3 is 13 residues. Germline CDR1 is MNHEY and CDR2 is SMNVEV (reference sequence). Trimming shortened V by 3 bases and J by 6 bases, and 11 bases separated the two germline ends. CDR3 coding DNA: TGTGCCAGCAGTTTTCTGGGGTTCCATGGCTACACCTTC. It yields the protein CASSFLGFHGYTF.

This clonotype was recorded a few times. The chain links TRBV20-1 to TRBJ2-1, with TRBD1 matching 9 bases. The germline V gene encodes CDR1 DFQATT and CDR2 SNEGSKA (reference sequence). CDR3 length equals 18 residues. After removal of 0 bases from V and 8 bases from J, the junction contained 17 bases not matched to a gene. In DNA, the CDR3 is TGCAGTGCTAGAGATTTGGGGACCGGGACAGGGAGTCGGTATGAGCAGTTCTTC. Its translation is CSARDLGTGTGSRYEQFF.

The CDR3 DNA is TGTGCCAGCAGTTACTCTGGGAGCTTCGCGTCCTACGAGCAGTACTTC. Translation gives CASSYSGSFASYEQYF. The chain joins TRBV6-5 to TRBJ2-5, with TRBD2 as a possible D gene (5 bases). With the DNA end fitting TRBJ2-7 better, the J assignment may be wrong. Germline V gives CDR1 MNHEY, CDR2 SVGAGI. This CDR3 region has 16 residues.